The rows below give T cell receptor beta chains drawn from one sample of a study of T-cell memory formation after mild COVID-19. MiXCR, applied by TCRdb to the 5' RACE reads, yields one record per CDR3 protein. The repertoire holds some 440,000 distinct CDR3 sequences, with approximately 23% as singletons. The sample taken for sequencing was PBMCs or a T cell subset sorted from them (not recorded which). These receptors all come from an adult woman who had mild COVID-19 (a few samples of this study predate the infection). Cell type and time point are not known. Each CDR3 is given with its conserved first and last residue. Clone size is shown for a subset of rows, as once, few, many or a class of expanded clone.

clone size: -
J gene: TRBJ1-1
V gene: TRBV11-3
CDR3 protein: CASSLTAGGTEAFF

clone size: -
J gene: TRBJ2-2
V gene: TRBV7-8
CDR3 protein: CASSLSAGVLNTGELFF

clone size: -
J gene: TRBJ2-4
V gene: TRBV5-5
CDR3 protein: CASSPPGLAKNIQYF

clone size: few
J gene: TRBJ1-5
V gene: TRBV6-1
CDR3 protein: CASSEPGPQPQHF

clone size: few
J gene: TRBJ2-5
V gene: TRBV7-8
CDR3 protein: CASSFRETRQVWTQYF

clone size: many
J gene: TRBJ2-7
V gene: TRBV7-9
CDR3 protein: CASSGRDRIYEQYF

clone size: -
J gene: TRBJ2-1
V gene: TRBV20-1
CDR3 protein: CRISGGSYNEQFF

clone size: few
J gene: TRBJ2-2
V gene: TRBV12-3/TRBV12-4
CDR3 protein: CASSLASLRTTSGTGELFF

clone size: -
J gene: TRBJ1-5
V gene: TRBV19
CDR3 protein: CASSIRGTGGVQPQHF

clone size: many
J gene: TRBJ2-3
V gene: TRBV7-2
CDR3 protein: CASSLARGADTQYF

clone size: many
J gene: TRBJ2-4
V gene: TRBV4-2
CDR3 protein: CASSQATGGPGIQYF

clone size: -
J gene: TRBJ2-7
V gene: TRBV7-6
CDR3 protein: CASSLALQGNYEQYF

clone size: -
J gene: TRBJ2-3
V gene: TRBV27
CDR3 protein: CASSTGYSSTDTQYF

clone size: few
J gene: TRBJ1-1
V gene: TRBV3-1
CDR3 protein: CASSQDKWGMGTEAFF

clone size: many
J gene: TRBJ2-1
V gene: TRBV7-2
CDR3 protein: CASSPQYYNEQFF

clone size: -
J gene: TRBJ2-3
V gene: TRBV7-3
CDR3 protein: CASSSLAGTRNTQYF

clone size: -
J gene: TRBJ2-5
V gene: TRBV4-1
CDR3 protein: CASSQDPGDQETQYF

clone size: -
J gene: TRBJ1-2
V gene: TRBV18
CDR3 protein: CASSPAQRGTRYGYTF

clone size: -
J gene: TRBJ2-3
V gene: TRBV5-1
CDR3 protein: CASSRTSGPRMDTQYF

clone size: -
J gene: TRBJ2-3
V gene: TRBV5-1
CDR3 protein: CASSLAVKPATQDTQYF

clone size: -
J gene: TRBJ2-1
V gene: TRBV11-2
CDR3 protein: CASSLEAGLYNEQFF

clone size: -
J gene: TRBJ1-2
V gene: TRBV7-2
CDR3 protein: CASSLELNYGYTF

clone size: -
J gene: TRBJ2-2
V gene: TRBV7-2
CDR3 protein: CASSSARGRAGELFF

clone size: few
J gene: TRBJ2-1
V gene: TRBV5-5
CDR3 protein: CASSLASGGVRSYNEQFF

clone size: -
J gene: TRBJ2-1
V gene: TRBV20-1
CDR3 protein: CSASRFSGGPGEGFF

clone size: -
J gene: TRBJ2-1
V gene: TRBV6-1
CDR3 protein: CASSETGIPRYEQFF

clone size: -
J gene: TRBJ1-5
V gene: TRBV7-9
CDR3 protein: CASSLERRGGSNQPQHF

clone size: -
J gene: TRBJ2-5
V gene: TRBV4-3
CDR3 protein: CASSQGTGEETQYF

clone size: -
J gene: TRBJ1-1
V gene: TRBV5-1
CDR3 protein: CASSRDGNTEAFF